These 28 T cell receptor beta chains were sequenced from one sample in a study of blood T cell repertoires in COVID-19. Method: immunoSEQ multiplex PCR; TCRdb's copy keeps in-frame clones and lacks some. The sample has about 210,000 clones, about 86% seen once; the top ten hold 8.5% to 10%. Source material: PBMCs or T cells enriched from blood (not recorded which). These receptor sequences come from a woman aged 45-59 years with acute COVID-19.

V and J are TRBV6-4 and TRBJ2-6; D is perhaps TRBD2 (5 bases). Trimming stripped 4 bases from V and 4 bases from J, with 8 bases between. The CDR3 consists of 14 residues. Germline V gives CDR1 MRHNA, CDR2 SNTAGT. CDR3 protein: CASSAGEGANVLTF. The CDR3 bases are TGTGCCAGCAGTGCCGGGGAGGGGGCCAACGTCCTGACTTTC.

On this clone: It is likely a read error, because the conserved phenylalanine at the end of the CDR3 is missing. It is unclear where the CDR3 begins or ends on the DNA, so no DNA is shown, and the CDR3 is as TCRdb lists it. This sequence joins TRBV20-1 and TRBJ2-7; the table's D gene call, TRBD1, was not cross checked with the DNA. The CDR3 length is 10 residues, termini included. Germline CDR1 is DFQATT and CDR2 is SNEGSKA (reference sequence). The chain's CDR3 is CSAREVGPLL.

The V gene is TRBV7-2, the J gene TRBJ2-7, with a possible D match to TRBD1 (6 bases). Germline values: CDR1 SGHTA, CDR2 FQGNSA. CDR3 length: 16 residues. V lost 0 bases and J lost 2, with 14 bases in between. In DNA form, the CDR3 reads TGTGCCAGCAGCTTAGCCATACAGGGCGCGGCCTACGAGCAGTACTTC. Residues: CASSLAIQGAAYEQYF.

The chain combines TRBV3-1 (or the pseudogene TRBV3-2) with TRBJ1-2, with D possibly matching TRBD1 (6 bases). Trimming shortened V by 4 bases and J by 1 base, and 13 bases separated the two germline ends. The CDR3 extends over 15 amino acids. Per germline, CDR1 LGHDT and CDR2 YNNKEL (reference sequence). The CDR3 sequence: CASSRIVGGNYGYTF. CDR3 sequence (DNA): TGTGCCAGCAGCCGTATAGTAGGGGGTAACTATGGCTACACCTTC.

The chain joins TRBV5-1 to TRBJ2-5, with a weak D call TRBD1 (6 bases). Germline V CDR1 and CDR2: SGHRS, YFSETQ. The germline V and J ends were trimmed by 9 bases and 4 bases, with 16 bases remaining between them. CDR3 length: 13 residues. In nucleotides, the CDR3 is TGCGCCACCTCACTAGGGGGTTTAGAGACCCAGTACTTC. It translates to CATSLGGLETQYF.

CDR3 sequence: CAISSGTSGSNEQFF. The CDR3 DNA reads TGTGCCATCAGTTCCGGGACTAGCGGCTCCAATGAGCAGTTCTTC. The chain combines TRBV10-3 with TRBJ2-1, with TRBD2 matching over 11 bases. This CDR3 region has 15 residues. V lost 5 bases and J lost 6; bases outside the gene matches: 6. Per the germline V gene, CDR1 is ENHRY and CDR2 is SYGVKD.

This clone was observed a handful of times. V is TRBV5-6 and J is TRBJ1-5; the match to TRBD1 covers 8 bases. CDR1 is SGHDT, CDR2 YYEEEE, per germline. Trimming at V came to 3 bases and at J to 1 base, leaving 9 bases not matched to a gene. This CDR3 contains 17 residues. Here the CDR3 DNA reads TGTGCCAGCAGCTACGCAGGGGGCGCGGTGAGCAATCAGCCCCAGCATTTT. As protein: CASSYAGGAVSNQPQHF.

The chain joins TRBV19 to TRBJ1-3; 7 bases are a match to TRBD1. CDR3 length: 14 residues. Per germline, CDR1 LNHDA and CDR2 SQIVND (reference sequence). Trimming removed 5 bases from V and 4 bases from J; junction bases left unmatched: 5. As DNA, the CDR3 is TGTGCCAGTAGTCCAGAGACAGGGGGAAACACCATATATTTT. Encoded protein: CASSPETGGNTIYF. Variable domain in full (rest from reference TRBV19 and TRBJ1-3): DGGITQSPKYLFRKEGQNVTLSCEQNLNHDAMYWYRQDPGQGLRLIYYSQIVNDFQKGDIAEGYSVSREKKESFPLTVTSAQKNPTAFYLCASSPETGGNTIYFGEGSWLTVV.

The J gene is TRBJ2-7, the V gene TRBV27; 13 nucleotides agree with TRBD2. CDR1 and CDR2 (germline): MNHEY, SMNVEV (reference sequence). This CDR3 region has 15 residues. J was trimmed by 6 bases and V by 5 bases; bases with no gene match: 7. The CDR3 DNA sequence: TGTGCCAGCAGTCCCCGGACTAGCGGGGGATCCGAGCAGTACTTC. It encodes CASSPRTSGGSEQYF.

The chain is built from TRBV5-1 and TRBJ1-5; possible D gene TRBD1, 5 bases. CDR1 and CDR2 from the germline V gene are SGHRS and YFSETQ. V lost 2 bases, J lost 7 bases, and 10 bases lay in between. This CDR3 contains 13 residues. CDR3 DNA sequence: TGCGCCAGCAGCTTAGGGACTAACCAGCCCCAGCATTTT. Its protein product is CASSLGTNQPQHF.

This chain joins TRBV6-6 and TRBJ1-5; D perhaps matches TRBD1 (6 bases). V was pared by 5 bases and J by 0 bases, with 11 bases between. The CDR3 runs 15 residues. The germline V gene encodes CDR1 MNHNY and CDR2 SVGAGI (reference sequence). The CDR3 sequence: CASSVRQVSNQPQHF. The DNA of the CDR3 is TGTGCCAGCAGTGTAAGACAGGTTAGCAATCAGCCCCAGCATTTT.

This clone was counted once. V usage is TRBV19 and J usage is TRBJ1-4, with TRBD1 as a possible D gene (6 bases). In germline, CDR1 is LNHDA, CDR2 SQIVND (reference sequence). V gave up 9 bases and J gave up 14 bases, with 16 bases separating them. The CDR3 is 11 residues long. For the CDR3, the DNA is TGTGCCAGCAGGACAGAGAAAAGGCTGTTTTTT. This gives the protein CASRTEKRLFF.

The chain couples TRBV18 to TRBJ2-7; TRBD2 matches at 7 bases. The V segment lost 7 bases and the J segment 0 bases; nucleotides outside the gene matches: 3. This CDR3 comprises 13 residues. Germline-derived CDR1 and CDR2 are KGHSH and LQKENI. CDR3 DNA sequence: TGTGCCAGCTTCAGCGGGGTCTCCTACGAGCAGTACTTC. This codes for CASFSGVSYEQYF.

The chain couples TRBV5-1 to TRBJ2-1; 12 nucleotides agree with TRBD2. The CDR3 covers 15 residues. Germline V gives CDR1 SGHRS, CDR2 YFSETQ. The V gene end was trimmed by 4 bases and the J gene end by 6 bases; junction bases not matched to a gene: 5. The CDR3, as DNA: TGCGCCAGCAGCCCACCTAGCGGGGGGGTCAATGAGCAGTTCTTC. This codes for CASSPPSGGVNEQFF. Variable domain in full (rest from reference TRBV5-1 and TRBJ2-1): KAGVTQTPRYLIKTRGQQVTLSCSPISGHRSVSWYQQTPGQGLQFLFEYFSETQRNKGNFPGRFSGRQFSNSRSEMNVSTLELGDSALYLCASSPPSGGVNEQFFGPGTRLTVL.

The rearrangement uses TRBV4-1 and TRBJ2-5; tentative D call: TRBD2 (6 bases). V shed 1 base and J shed 5 bases, with 11 bases lying between them. The CDR3 runs to 14 residues. Germline V gives CDR1 MGHRA, CDR2 YSYEKL. This CDR3 reads CASSQGGVLETQYF. CDR3 in DNA: TGCGCCAGCAGCCAAGGGGGGGTGCTGGAGACCCAGTACTTC.

The V call is TRBV18, the J call TRBJ2-7, with TRBD2 matching over 10 bases. This CDR3 comprises 15 residues. Trimming removed 3 bases from V and 2 bases from J; junction bases left unmatched: 4. Germline-derived CDR1 and CDR2 are KGHSH and LQKENI. The DNA for the CDR3 is TGTGCCAGCTCACCGCTAGCGGGAGAAACCTACGAGCAGTACTTC. Translation: CASSPLAGETYEQYF.

The chain combines TRBV11-2 with TRBJ2-7; no clear D gene. Germline loops: CDR1 SGHAT, CDR2 FQNNGV. Trimming took off 1 base at V and 2 bases at J, with 6 bases between the two ends. The CDR3 runs 13 residues. CDR3 DNA sequence: TGTGCCAGCAGCTTAGTTTTCACCTACGAGCAGTACTTC. Translating it yields CASSLVFTYEQYF.

The chain joins TRBV27 to TRBJ1-6; D is undetermined. The CDR3 is 14 amino acids. From germline, CDR1 is MNHEY and CDR2 SMNVEV (reference sequence). Trimming removed 3 bases at V and 0 bases at J, with 3 bases between. CDR3 sequence: CASSFVSYNSPLHF. For the CDR3, the DNA is TGTGCCAGCAGTTTCGTCTCCTATAATTCACCCCTCCACTTT.

This clone was seen a few times. This chain connects TRBV9 to TRBJ1-2; D is unresolved. The CDR3 has 13 amino acids. V shed 8 bases and J shed 4 bases, with 15 bases lying between them. The germline V gene encodes CDR1 SGDLS and CDR2 YYNGEE. CDR3 nucleotide sequence: TGTGCCAGTAGTACCCAAAGAAGCTATGGCTACACCTTC. This encodes CASSTQRSYGYTF. Drawing the rest from reference TRBV9 and TRBJ1-2, the complete variable domain is DSGVTQTPKHLITATGQRVTLRCSPRSGDLSVYWYQQSLDQGLQFLIQYYNGEERAKGNILERFSAQQFPDLHSELNLSSLELGDSALYFCASSTQRSYGYTFGSGTRLTVV.

The rearrangement uses TRBV4-1 and TRBJ2-2, with D unresolved. Trimming removed 4 bases from V and 1 base from J, with 10 bases in between. The germline CDR1 and CDR2 sequences are MGHRA and YSYEKL. The CDR3 length is 15 residues. CDR3 sequence reads: CASSPMGKNTGELFF. The CDR3 nucleotides are TGCGCCAGCAGCCCCATGGGCAAGAACACCGGGGAGCTGTTTTTT.

This rearrangement joins TRBV7-2 to TRBJ2-7; 8 nucleotides align to TRBD2. The CDR3 length is 15 residues. The V segment lost 5 bases and the J segment 0 bases; nucleotides outside the gene matches: 6. Germline V lookup: CDR1 SGHTA, CDR2 FQGNSA. The CDR3 bases are TGTGCCAGCAGCCCTAGCGGGCTTAGCTCCTACGAGCAGTACTTC. Its protein is CASSPSGLSSYEQYF.

The genes are TRBV6-6 and TRBJ1-5; 7 bases are shared with TRBD1. CDR1 and CDR2 from the germline V gene are MNHNY and SVGAGI (reference sequence). V was pared by 6 bases and J by 4 bases, with 12 bases of the junction left unmatched. The CDR3 has 16 residues. The CDR3 protein is CASSRRTGNLNQPQHF. Here the CDR3 DNA reads TGTGCCAGCAGCCGCCGGACAGGTAACCTTAATCAGCCCCAGCATTTT.

V is TRBV4-1 and J is TRBJ2-5; 8 bases map to TRBD2. Trimming at V came to 1 base and at J to 2 bases, leaving 9 bases not matched to a gene. Germline CDR1 and CDR2: MGHRA and YSYEKL. The CDR3 sequence is 17 residues long. The CDR3 sequence is CASSQVETAGGQETQYF. CDR3 sequence (DNA): TGCGCCAGCAGCCAAGTTGAGACGGCGGGGGGACAAGAGACCCAGTACTTC.

The chain has TRBV5-1 and TRBJ1-2; D is possibly TRBD1 (5 bases). The CDR3 is 16 residues long. Trimming shortened V by 0 bases and J by 3 bases, and 15 bases separated the two germline ends. From germline, CDR1 is SGHRS and CDR2 YFSETQ. CDR3 residues: CASSLGTRDWDYGYTF. As DNA, the CDR3 is TGCGCCAGCAGCTTGGGGACACGGGACTGGGACTATGGCTACACCTTC.

V is TRBV6-1 and J is TRBJ1-1, with D perhaps TRBD1 (5 bases). Germline CDR1 and CDR2: MNHNS and SASEGT. There are 14 residues in the CDR3. The V gene lost 0 bases and the J gene lost 6 bases, with 11 bases spanning the gap. CDR3 DNA sequence: TGTGCCAGCAGTGAAGCCCCCCCGGGGGCTGAAGCTTTCTTT. Encoded protein: CASSEAPPGAEAFF.

The chain couples TRBV6-4 to TRBJ2-3; D possibly corresponds to TRBD2 (5 bases). The CDR3 loop spans 15 amino acids. The V end was cut by 6 bases, the J end by 3 bases, with 16 bases between. The germline gives CDR1 MRHNA, CDR2 SNTAGT. CDR3 nucleotide sequence: TGTGCCAGCAGCGCGGGCCCCTTGGGGACAGATACGCAGTATTTT. Translating gives CASSAGPLGTDTQYF.

The chain joins TRBV7-2 to TRBJ1-6, with 7 positions matching TRBD1. Germline CDR1 and CDR2: SGHTA and FQGNSA. V lost 6 bases, J lost 0 bases, and 8 bases stayed unmatched. CDR3 length equals 17 residues. The CDR3 region has the DNA TGTGCCAGCAGTCGGGACAGACTGAGCTCCTATAATTCACCCCTCCACTTT. Translating gives CASSRDRLSSYNSPLHF.

CDR3 bases: TGTGCCAGCAGGAGGGACAGACAAGATACGCAGTATTTT. As protein: CASRRDRQDTQYF. The J gene is TRBJ2-3, the V gene TRBV6-5; 7 bases are shared with TRBD1. CDR1 and CDR2 from the germline V gene are MNHEY and SVGAGI. The CDR3 sequence is 13 residues long. Trimming cost V 6 bases and J 5 bases; bases outside gene matches: 5.